This T cell receptor beta chain was found in a study of blood T cell repertoires in COVID-19. On the study more broadly: COVID-19 samples, acute and convalescent, were from the United States, Italy and Spain. The cDNA or gDNA used as material had been derived from T cells, B-cell-depleted T cells, or PBMCs.

Profiled with immunoSEQ multiplex PCR; TCRdb holds only in-frame clones, not every one. The table lists about 74,000 clones, approximately 80% of them singletons. This clone was detected only a few times. The V end lost 8 bases, the J end lost 3 bases, and 14 bases lay between the germline ends. Germline V gives CDR1 SGHVS, CDR2 FNYEAQ. CDR3 length equals 13 residues. The TCR comes from a human donor in a cohort sampled during active COVID-19. The chain recombines TRBV7-6 with TRBJ2-7; D might be TRBD1 (5 bases). Sequenced sample: peripheral blood. The CDR3 reads CASSRTGNYEQYF. As DNA, the CDR3 is TGTGCCAGCTCACGCACAGGAAACTACGAGCAGTACTTC.